This T cell receptor beta chain was documented in a study of identical twins. One entry per CDR3 protein results from TCRdb running MiXCR on the 5' RACE reads. Found here are around 490,000 distinct CDR3 sequences, 13% to 15% of them singletons; the top ten hold about 1%. Study-level results: Fewer insertions marked abundant cord blood beta clonotypes; young adult naive trended weakly, memory not at all. Out-of-frame alpha sequences common to twins exhibited a surplus of low generation probability. Invariant MAIT and iNKT cells are populations that could partly confound zero-insertion analyses.

With regard to this clonotype: Its target is unknown.

The same data also contributed to another study, on yellow fever vaccine responses in identical twins.

The receptor was derived from a woman aged 18-29 years in good health. The sequencing input was CD4+ T cells sorted from blood.

Here the CDR3 DNA reads TGTGCCAGCAGCCAAACGGGTGCAAACTACGAGCAGTACTTC. It specifies CASSQTGANYEQYF. This rearrangement joins TRBV12-3 or TRBV12-4 to TRBJ2-7; unclear D gene. V lost 6 bases to trimming and J lost 3 bases, with 15 bases between them. The CDR3 length is 14 residues.